These T cell receptor beta chains were read from a single sample in a study of technical replicates of blood from several donors. The method was immunoSEQ multiplex PCR; TCRdb's version includes in-frame clones alone and lacks a portion of them. The sample has more than 15,000 clones, about 79% seen once. Specimen: PBMCs. The receptor source for this set is a human donor in good health. Some clones in this sample may be carry-over from other donors' samples. CDR3s include the opening cysteine and the closing phenylalanine or tryptophan. Fields, in order: D gene, J gene, clone size, V gene, CDR3 DNA, CDR3 protein. A D gene is named only where the DNA matches it firmly. Where a row states a size, it is once, few, many or the class of an expanded clone; other rows omit it.

D gene: .
J gene: TRBJ2-3
clone size: once
V gene: TRBV2
CDR3 DNA: TGTGCCAGCAGGACGGACTACACAGATACGCAGTATTTT
CDR3 protein: CASRTDYTDTQYF

D gene: .
J gene: TRBJ1-1
clone size: .
V gene: TRBV7-5
CDR3 DNA: TGTGTCAGAAGCAAACCCCACAGGTCTAACACTGAAGCTTTCTTT
CDR3 protein: CVRSKPHRSNTEAFF

D gene: .
J gene: TRBJ1-2
clone size: .
V gene: TRBV25-1
CDR3 DNA: TGTGCCAGCAGTGAACCCGGGGGGGGGTTATCCTATGGCTACACCTTC
CDR3 protein: CASSEPGGGLSYGYTF

D gene: .
J gene: TRBJ1-5
clone size: .
V gene: TRBV19
CDR3 DNA: TGTGCCAGTAGTGAACAGGTGAATCAGCCCCAGCATTTT
CDR3 protein: CASSEQVNQPQHF

D gene: .
J gene: TRBJ2-3
clone size: .
V gene: TRBV2
CDR3 DNA: TGTGCCAGCAGTGGAACTAGCTTAGATACGCAGTATTTT
CDR3 protein: CASSGTSLDTQYF

D gene: TRBD1
J gene: TRBJ1-1
clone size: .
V gene: TRBV18
CDR3 DNA: TGTGCCAGCTCACCTTTCGACAGGGGGGTTTTGGCTGAAGCTTTCTTT
CDR3 protein: CASSPFDRGVLAEAFF

D gene: TRBD1
J gene: TRBJ1-5
clone size: .
V gene: TRBV19
CDR3 DNA: TGTGCCAGTAGTCTAACCGGGACAGGGTCGCGGAGCAATCAGCCCCAGCATTTT
CDR3 protein: CASSLTGTGSRSNQPQHF

D gene: TRBD1
J gene: TRBJ1-3
clone size: .
V gene: TRBV6-5
CDR3 DNA: TGTGCCAGCAGTTACGGGACAGCTGGAAACACCATATATTTT
CDR3 protein: CASSYGTAGNTIYF

D gene: .
J gene: TRBJ2-3
clone size: few
V gene: TRBV11-2
CDR3 DNA: TGTGCCAGCAGCTTAACGCGAGGCACAGATACGCAGTATTTT
CDR3 protein: CASSLTRGTDTQYF

D gene: TRBD2
J gene: TRBJ2-7
clone size: .
V gene: TRBV5-6
CDR3 DNA: TGTGCCAGCAGCTCGCTCACTAGCGGGGGAGACTACGAGCAGTACTTC
CDR3 protein: CASSSLTSGGDYEQYF

D gene: .
J gene: TRBJ2-7
clone size: .
V gene: TRBV2
CDR3 DNA: TGTGCCAGCAGTCTCTCCTACGAGCAGTACTTC
CDR3 protein: CASSLSYEQYF

D gene: TRBD1
J gene: TRBJ1-4
clone size: few
V gene: TRBV7-6
CDR3 DNA: TGTGCCAGCAGCCAGGGGGTGAGACGCGAAAAACTGTTTTTT
CDR3 protein: CASSQGVRREKLFF

D gene: TRBD1
J gene: TRBJ1-2
clone size: .
V gene: TRBV6-4
CDR3 DNA: TGTGCCCCCCGAAAGGACAGGGAATATGGCTACACCTTC
CDR3 protein: CAPRKDREYGYTF

D gene: .
J gene: TRBJ2-1
clone size: .
V gene: TRBV27
CDR3 DNA: TGTGCCAGGGCGCGGCAGAGCTCCTACAATGAGCAGTTCTTC
CDR3 protein: CARARQSSYNEQFF

D gene: .
J gene: TRBJ2-1
clone size: .
V gene: TRBV5-1
CDR3 DNA: TGCGCCAGCAGCTTATTGCTTGGCGGTAGGAATGAGCAGTTCTTC
CDR3 protein: CASSLLLGGRNEQFF

D gene: TRBD2
J gene: TRBJ2-1
clone size: .
V gene: TRBV7-6
CDR3 DNA: TGTGCCAGCAGCAAGATAGCGGGGGGCAGCTCCTACAATGAGCAGTTCTTC
CDR3 protein: CASSKIAGGSSYNEQFF

D gene: .
J gene: TRBJ2-6
clone size: few
V gene: TRBV6-5
CDR3 DNA: TGTGCCAGCAGATCGGGTGGGTCTGGGGCCAACGTCCTGACTTTC
CDR3 protein: CASRSGGSGANVLTF

D gene: .
J gene: TRBJ2-1
clone size: .
V gene: TRBV4-1
CDR3 DNA: TGCGCCAGCAGCCCGGGTGTGCGGGGACTCGACAATGAGCAGTTCTTC
CDR3 protein: CASSPGVRGLDNEQFF

D gene: .
J gene: TRBJ1-1
clone size: .
V gene: TRBV27
CDR3 DNA: TGTGCCAGCAGGGGACTCTCAAAGTCAGGCACTGAAGCTTTCTTT
CDR3 protein: CASRGLSKSGTEAFF

D gene: TRBD1
J gene: TRBJ1-4
clone size: once
V gene: TRBV27
CDR3 DNA: TGTGCCAGCATCCCGGGACAGGGTCGAGATAAATCTGAAAAACTGTTTTTT
CDR3 protein: CASIPGQGRDKSEKLFF

D gene: .
J gene: TRBJ2-3
clone size: .
V gene: TRBV5-1
CDR3 DNA: TGCGCCAGCAGCTTCCAGAGCACAGATACGCAGTATTTT
CDR3 protein: CASSFQSTDTQYF

D gene: TRBD2
J gene: TRBJ2-1
clone size: .
V gene: TRBV11-3
CDR3 DNA: TGTGCCAGCAGCTCAGGACTAGCGGGAATGACGAGTGAGCAGTTCTTC
CDR3 protein: CASSSGLAGMTSEQFF

D gene: .
J gene: TRBJ2-2
clone size: .
V gene: TRBV7-2
CDR3 DNA: TGTGCCAGCAGCTTCAGGGGTACCGGGGAGCTGTTTTTT
CDR3 protein: CASSFRGTGELFF

D gene: TRBD1
J gene: TRBJ1-2
clone size: .
V gene: TRBV11-3
CDR3 DNA: TGTGCCAGCAGCTCCGAGGGGGCCAGGGGAAGCTATGGCTACACCTTC
CDR3 protein: CASSSEGARGSYGYTF

D gene: TRBD2
J gene: TRBJ2-3
clone size: .
V gene: TRBV11-3
CDR3 DNA: TGTGCCAGCAGTACCGGGACTAGCGGGAGTTTAAGCACAGATACGCAGTATTTT
CDR3 protein: CASSTGTSGSLSTDTQYF

D gene: .
J gene: TRBJ2-5
clone size: .
V gene: TRBV5-6
CDR3 DNA: TGTGCCAGCAGCCGACAGATCCAAGAGACCCAGTACTTC
CDR3 protein: CASSRQIQETQYF

D gene: TRBD2
J gene: TRBJ2-7
clone size: .
V gene: TRBV2
CDR3 DNA: TGTGCCAGCAGTGAACCGGAAGGACTAGCGGGAGGGCCTATCTCCTACGAGCAGTACTTC
CDR3 protein: CASSEPEGLAGGPISYEQYF

D gene: TRBD1
J gene: TRBJ1-4
clone size: once
V gene: TRBV18
CDR3 DNA: TGTGCCAGCTCAAATACAGGGGCCGGTGAAAAACTGTTTTTT
CDR3 protein: CASSNTGAGEKLFF